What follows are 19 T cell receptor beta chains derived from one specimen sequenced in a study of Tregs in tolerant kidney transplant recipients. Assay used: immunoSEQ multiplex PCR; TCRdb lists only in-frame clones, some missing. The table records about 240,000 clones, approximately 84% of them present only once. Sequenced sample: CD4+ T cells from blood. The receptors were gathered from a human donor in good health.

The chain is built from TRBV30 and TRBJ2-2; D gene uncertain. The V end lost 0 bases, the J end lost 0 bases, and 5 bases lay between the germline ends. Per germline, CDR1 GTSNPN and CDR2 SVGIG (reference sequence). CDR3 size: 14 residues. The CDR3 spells CAWSVTANTGELFF. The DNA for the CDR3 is TGTGCCTGGAGTGTAACTGCGAACACCGGGGAGCTGTTTTTT. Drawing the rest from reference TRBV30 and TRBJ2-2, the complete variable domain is SQTIHQWPATLVQPVGSPLSLECTVEGTSNPNLYWYRQAAGRGLQLLFYSVGIGQISSEVPQNLSASRPQDRQFILSSKKLLLSDSGFYLCAWSVTANTGELFFGEGSRLTVL.

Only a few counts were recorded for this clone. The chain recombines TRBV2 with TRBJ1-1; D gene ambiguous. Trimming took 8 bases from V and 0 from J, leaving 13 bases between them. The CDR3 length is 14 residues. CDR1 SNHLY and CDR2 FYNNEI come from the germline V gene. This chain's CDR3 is CASRIAQLNTEAFF. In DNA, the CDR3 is TGTGCCAGCCGGATCGCACAACTGAACACTGAAGCTTTCTTT.

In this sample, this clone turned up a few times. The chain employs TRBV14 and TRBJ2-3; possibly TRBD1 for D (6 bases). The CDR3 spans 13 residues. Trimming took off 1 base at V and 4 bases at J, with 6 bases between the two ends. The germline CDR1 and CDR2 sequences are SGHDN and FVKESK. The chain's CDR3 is CASSQAGADTQYF. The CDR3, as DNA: TGTGCCAGCAGCCAAGCAGGGGCAGATACGCAGTATTTT.

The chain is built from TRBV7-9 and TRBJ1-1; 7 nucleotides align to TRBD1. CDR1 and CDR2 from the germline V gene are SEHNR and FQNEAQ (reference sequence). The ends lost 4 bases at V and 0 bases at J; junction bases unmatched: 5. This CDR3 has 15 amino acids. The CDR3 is CASSYGTALNTEAFF. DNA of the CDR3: TGTGCCAGCAGCTACGGGACAGCCTTGAACACTGAAGCTTTCTTT.

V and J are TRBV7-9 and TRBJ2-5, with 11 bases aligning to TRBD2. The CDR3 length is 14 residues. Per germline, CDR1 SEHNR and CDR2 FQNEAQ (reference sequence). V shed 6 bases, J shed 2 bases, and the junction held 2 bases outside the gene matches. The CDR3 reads CASRRLAGQETQYF. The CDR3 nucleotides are TGTGCCAGCAGGCGACTAGCGGGGCAAGAGACCCAGTACTTC.

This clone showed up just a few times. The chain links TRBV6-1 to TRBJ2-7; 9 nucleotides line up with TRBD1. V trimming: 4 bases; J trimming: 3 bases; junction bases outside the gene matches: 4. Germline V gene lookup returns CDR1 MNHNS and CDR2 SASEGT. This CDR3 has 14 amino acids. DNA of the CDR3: TGTGCCAGCAGTGTGGACAGGGGTATCTACGAGCAGTACTTC. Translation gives CASSVDRGIYEQYF.

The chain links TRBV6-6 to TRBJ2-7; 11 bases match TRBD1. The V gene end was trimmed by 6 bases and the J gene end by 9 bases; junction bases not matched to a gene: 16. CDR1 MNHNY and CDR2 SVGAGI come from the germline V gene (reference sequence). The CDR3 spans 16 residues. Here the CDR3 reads CASSGTGGPLREVQYF. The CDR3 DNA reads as TGTGCCAGCAGCGGGACAGGGGGACCGCTCCGTGAGGTGCAGTACTTC.

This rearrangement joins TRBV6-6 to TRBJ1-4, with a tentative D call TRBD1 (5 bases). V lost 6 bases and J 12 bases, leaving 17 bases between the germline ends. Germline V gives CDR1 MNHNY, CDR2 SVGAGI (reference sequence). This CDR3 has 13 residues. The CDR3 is CASSPGSFGELFF. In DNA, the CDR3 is TGTGCCAGCAGCCCAGGGTCCTTCGGGGAACTGTTTTTT.

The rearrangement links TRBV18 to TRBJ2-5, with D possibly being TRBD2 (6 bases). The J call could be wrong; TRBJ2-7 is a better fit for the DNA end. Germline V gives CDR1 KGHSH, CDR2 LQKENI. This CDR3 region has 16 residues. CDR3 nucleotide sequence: TGTGCCAGCTCCCAGAGGGGAGGTTCGGGGGCCTACGAGCAGTACTTC. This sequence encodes CASSQRGGSGAYEQYF.

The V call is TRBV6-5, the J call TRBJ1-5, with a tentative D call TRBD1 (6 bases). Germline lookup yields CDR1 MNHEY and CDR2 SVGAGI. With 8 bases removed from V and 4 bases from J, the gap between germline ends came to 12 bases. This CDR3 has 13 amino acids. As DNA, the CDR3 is TGTGCCAGCCGGGACAACCCGAATCAGCCCCAGCATTTT. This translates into CASRDNPNQPQHF.

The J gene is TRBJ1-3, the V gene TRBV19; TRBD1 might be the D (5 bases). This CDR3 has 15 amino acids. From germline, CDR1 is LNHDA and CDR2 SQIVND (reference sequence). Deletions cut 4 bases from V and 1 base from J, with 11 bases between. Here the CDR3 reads CASSTLTGSGNTIYF. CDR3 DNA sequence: TGTGCCAGTAGTACCCTCACAGGATCTGGAAACACCATATATTTT.

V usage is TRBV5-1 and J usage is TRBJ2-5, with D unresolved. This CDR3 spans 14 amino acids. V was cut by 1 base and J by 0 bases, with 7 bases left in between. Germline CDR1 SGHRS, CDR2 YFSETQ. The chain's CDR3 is CASSLSSNQETQYF. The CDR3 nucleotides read TGCGCCAGCAGCTTGAGCTCAAACCAAGAGACCCAGTACTTC.

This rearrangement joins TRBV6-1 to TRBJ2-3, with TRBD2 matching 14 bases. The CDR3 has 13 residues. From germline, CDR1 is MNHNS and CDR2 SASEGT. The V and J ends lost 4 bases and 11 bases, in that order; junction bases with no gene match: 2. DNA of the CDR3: TGTGCCAGCAGTGGACTAGCGGGGGGGGAGCAGTATTTT. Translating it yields CASSGLAGGEQYF.

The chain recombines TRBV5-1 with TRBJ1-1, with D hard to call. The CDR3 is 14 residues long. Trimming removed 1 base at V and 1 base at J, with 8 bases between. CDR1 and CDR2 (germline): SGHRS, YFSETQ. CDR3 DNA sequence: TGCGCCAGCAGCTTGATCCCAGGGAACACTGAAGCTTTCTTT. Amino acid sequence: CASSLIPGNTEAFF.

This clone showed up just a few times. The CDR3 spells CASSDNIHTEAFF. The CDR3 nucleotides read TGTGCCAGCAGCGACAATATTCACACTGAAGCTTTCTTT. V and J are TRBV2 and TRBJ1-1; D unresolved. With 6 bases removed from V and 3 bases from J, the gap between germline ends came to 11 bases. Germline loops: CDR1 SNHLY, CDR2 FYNNEI. The CDR3 extends over 13 amino acids.

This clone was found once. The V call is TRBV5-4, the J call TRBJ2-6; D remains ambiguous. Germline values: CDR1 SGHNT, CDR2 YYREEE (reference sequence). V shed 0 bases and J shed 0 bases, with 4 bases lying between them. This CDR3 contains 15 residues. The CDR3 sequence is CASSLVGSGANVLTF. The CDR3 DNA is TGTGCCAGCAGCTTGGTTGGCTCTGGGGCCAACGTCCTGACTTTC.

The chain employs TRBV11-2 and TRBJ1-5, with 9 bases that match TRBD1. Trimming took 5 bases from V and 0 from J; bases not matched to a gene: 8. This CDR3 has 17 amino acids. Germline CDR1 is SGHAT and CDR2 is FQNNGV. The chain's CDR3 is CASSLSGTGHSNQPQHF. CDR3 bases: TGTGCCAGCAGCCTTTCCGGGACAGGGCATAGCAATCAGCCCCAGCATTTT.

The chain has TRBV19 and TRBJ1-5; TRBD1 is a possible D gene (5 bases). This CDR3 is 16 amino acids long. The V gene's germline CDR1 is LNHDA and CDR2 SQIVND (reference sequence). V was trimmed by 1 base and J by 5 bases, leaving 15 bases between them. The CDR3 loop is CASSIGNKGWDQPQHF. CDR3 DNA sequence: TGTGCCAGTAGTATAGGGAATAAGGGGTGGGATCAGCCCCAGCATTTT.

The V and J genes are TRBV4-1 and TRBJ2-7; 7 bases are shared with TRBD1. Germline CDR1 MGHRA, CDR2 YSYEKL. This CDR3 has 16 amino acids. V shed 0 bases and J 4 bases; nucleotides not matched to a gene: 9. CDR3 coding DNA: TGCGCCAGCAGCCAAGATTGGGGGACAGTTTTTTACGAGCAGTACTTC. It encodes CASSQDWGTVFYEQYF.